This TCR beta chain appears in the sequencing data of a study of T cells in tuberculosis. Study as a whole: This South African cohort compared adolescents with or without latent tuberculosis against adults with active tuberculosis.

Documented time point: new active TB diagnosis, blood taken before or within 7 days of starting treatment. Losses at the gene ends were 3 bases for V and 5 bases for J; bases not matched to a gene: 11. The germline V gene has CDR1 KGHSH and CDR2 LQKENI. The CDR3 is made up of 16 amino acids. Assay: immunoSEQ multiplex PCR; the TCRdb copy retains only in-frame clones and omits some. The data hold about 38,000 clones, with less than 95% observed a single time. This TCR derives from an adult with tuberculosis. The J gene is TRBJ2-7, the V gene TRBV18, with 9 positions matching TRBD1. The material sequenced was PBMCs, taken at tuberculosis diagnosis. Here the CDR3 reads CASSPTTGTGRNEQYF. The CDR3 nucleotides are TGTGCCAGCTCACCCACTACCGGGACAGGGCGGAACGAGCAGTACTTC. Combining the CDR3 with reference TRBV18 and TRBJ2-7 gives the whole variable domain NAGVMQNPRHLVRRRGQEARLRCSPMKGHSHVYWYRQLPEEGLKFMVYLQKENIIDESGMPKERFSAEFPKEGPSILRIQQVVRGDSAAYFCASSPTTGTGRNEQYFGPGTRLTVT.